This T cell receptor beta chain came from a study of CD8 T cells in Susac syndrome. The CDR3 runs 13 residues. The germline V gene encodes CDR1 GTSNPN and CDR2 SVGIG (reference sequence). V was clipped by 3 bases and J by 5 bases, with 11 bases between them. TEMRA cells were enriched by FACS, while CD8+ and CD4+ T cells were obtained through a negative isolation that was performed magnetically. RNA, at about 0.45 to 1 ug, was reverse transcribed with random hexamers. MiXCR, run by TCRdb on the immunoSEQ multiplex PCR reads, gives a single entry per CDR3 protein. The table has just under 150,000 distinct CDR3 sequences, approximately 93% seen once; the top ten hold approximately 0.09%.

Sequences were obtained from CD4+ T cells from PBMCs. The chain couples TRBV30 to TRBJ1-5, with D possibly matching TRBD1 (5 bases). This TCR was sampled from a human donor in good health. CDR3 amino acids: CAWRSGTYQPQHF. The CDR3 DNA follows: TGTGCCTGGAGATCGGGGACCTATCAGCCCCAGCATTTT.